This T cell receptor beta chain was captured in a study of cytotoxic CD8 clonotypes in ibrutinib-treated CLL. Notes on the study in general: The study sampled sustained-remission and progressing patients at different times.

This clone came up a few times. Its matching antigen is unknown. Germline CDR1 MNHEY, CDR2 SVGAGI. V lost 6 bases and J lost 9, with 20 bases in between. This CDR3 has 15 residues. Sequencing was performed with immunoSEQ multiplex PCR; in TCRdb, only in-frame clones are kept and a portion is missing. Among hundreds of thousands of clones listed, over 60% were seen once. This clonotype originated in a human donor with chronic lymphocytic leukemia. V is TRBV6-5 and J is TRBJ1-4; D call uncertain. The material sequenced was PBMCs, taken after 36 months of ibrutinib treatment. The CDR3 nucleotides are TGTGCCAGCAGCCCAACAACCGCGGTGGGCAAAAAACTGTTTTTT. Its protein is CASSPTTAVGKKLFF.